This record covers a single T cell receptor beta chain. Its cognate antigen is unknown. One end of the junction fails to match germline, which may point to a read error. This specimen comes from a study of CD8 T cells in ankylosing spondylitis. Study-wide points: Those disease-linked clones were CD8+; they were also relatively rare in peripheral blood. Within ankylosing spondylitis blood, a TCR beta motif made up of seven to nine highly homologous variants appeared to be characteristic. Significantly higher representation of disease-linked clones was reported for matched ankylosing spondylitis synovial fluid.

TCRdb analysed the 5' RACE reads with MiXCR anew, one entry per CDR3 protein. The sample lists hundreds of thousands of distinct CDR3 sequences, less than 25% occurring once. Germline CDR1 reads SSHAT; CDR2 reads FNYEAQ (reference sequence). There are 16 residues in the CDR3. This TCR came from a female donor with ankylosing spondylitis or in good health (not recorded which). The sample comprised blood, either unsorted or a sorted T cell fraction (not recorded which). The chain couples TRBV7-7 to TRBJ2-1, with D possibly being TRBD1 (6 bases). This CDR3 is CSSSQLDSSSYNEQFF. Here the CDR3 DNA reads TGTTCCAGCAGCCAACTGGACAGTAGCTCCTACAATGAGCAGTTCTTC.